This T cell receptor beta chain was recorded in a study of T cells in Graves' hyperthyroidism and ophthalmopathy. This clonotype was recorded at least ten times. Amplified regions were TCR beta CDR3 sequences from RNA transcripts. Researchers ran a first-round RT-PCR on the TCR CDR3 using the HTBI primer set. TCRdb recomputed calls from the multiplex PCR reads with MiXCR, one row per CDR3 protein. The data hold about 770,000 distinct CDR3 sequences, with about 17% observed a single time. Patients with uncontrolled infections, other autoimmune diseases, pregnancy or lactation were excluded. Between the trimmed V and J ends, which lost 3 bases and 4 bases, there was a span of 11 bases. CDR3 length: 13 amino acids. In germline, CDR1 is DFQATT, CDR2 SNEGSKA (reference sequence).

The source of this sequence is a woman in her forties or fifties with Graves' hyperthyroidism that later progressed to Graves' ophthalmopathy. Source material: blood. V and J are TRBV20-1 and TRBJ2-3; no reliable D call. CDR3 bases: TGCAGTGCTAGGTGGCTAACGGCAGATACGCAGTATTTT. It encodes CSARWLTADTQYF.